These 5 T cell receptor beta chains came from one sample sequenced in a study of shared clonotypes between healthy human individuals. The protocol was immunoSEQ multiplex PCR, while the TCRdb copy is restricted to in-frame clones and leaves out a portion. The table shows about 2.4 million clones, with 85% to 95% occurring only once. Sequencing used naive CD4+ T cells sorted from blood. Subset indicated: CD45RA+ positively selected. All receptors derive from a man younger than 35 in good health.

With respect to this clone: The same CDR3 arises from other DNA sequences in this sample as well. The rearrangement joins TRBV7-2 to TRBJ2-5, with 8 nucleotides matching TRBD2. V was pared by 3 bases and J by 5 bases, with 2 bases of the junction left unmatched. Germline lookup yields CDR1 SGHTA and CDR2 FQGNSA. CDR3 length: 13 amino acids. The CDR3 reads CASSFGTRETQYF. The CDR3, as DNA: TGTGCCAGCAGCTTCGGGACTAGGGAGACCCAGTACTTC.

The CDR3 region is CASSSSGPPYEQYF. The CDR3 DNA reads as TGTGCCAGCAGTTCCAGCGGACCCCCCTACGAGCAGTACTTC. The chain recombines TRBV27 with TRBJ2-7, with D possibly matching TRBD2 (5 bases). V dropped 4 bases and J dropped 2 bases, with 12 bases sitting between them. The V gene's germline CDR1 is MNHEY and CDR2 SMNVEV (reference sequence). This CDR3 is built from 14 residues.

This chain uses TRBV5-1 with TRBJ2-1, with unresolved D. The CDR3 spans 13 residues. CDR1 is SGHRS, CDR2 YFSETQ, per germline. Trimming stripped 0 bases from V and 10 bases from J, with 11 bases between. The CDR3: CASSLEEGTEQFF. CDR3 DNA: TGCGCCAGCAGCTTGGAAGAAGGTACAGAGCAGTTCTTC.

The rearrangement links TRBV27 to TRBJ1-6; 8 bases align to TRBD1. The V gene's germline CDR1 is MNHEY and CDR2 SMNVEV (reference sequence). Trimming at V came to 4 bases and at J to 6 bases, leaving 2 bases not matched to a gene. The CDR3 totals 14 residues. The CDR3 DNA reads TGTGCCAGCAGTTCTGACAGGGGTAATTCACCCCTCCACTTT. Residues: CASSSDRGNSPLHF.

As DNA, the CDR3 is TGTGCCAGCAGTGAAGCGCTAGGGGTCGGGGAGCTGTTTTTT. Its translation is CASSEALGVGELFF. V is TRBV2 and J is TRBJ2-2, with D maybe TRBD1 (5 bases). This CDR3 is 14 amino acids long. The V end lost 0 bases, the J end lost 7 bases, and 9 bases lay between the germline ends. Germline V gene lookup returns CDR1 SNHLY and CDR2 FYNNEI. The whole variable domain, remainder taken from reference TRBV2 and TRBJ2-2, is EPEVTQTPSHQVTQMGQEVILRCVPISNHLYFYWYRQILGQKVEFLVSFYNNEISEKSEIFDDQFSVERPDGSNFTLKIRSTKLEDSAMYFCASSEALGVGELFFGEGSRLTVL.